The 13 T cell receptor beta chains below were found in one sample sequenced in a study of T-cell reconstitution after alpha-beta-depleted transplantation in children. Library preparation (for TCRbeta) was performed with unique molecular identifiers. TCRdb re-analysed the PCR reads in MiXCR, keeping a single row per CDR3 protein. This sample yields over 150,000 distinct CDR3 sequences, of which roughly 10% are seen a single time; 13% belongs to the top ten. Sequencing was performed on PBMCs, taken before TCRalphabeta/CD19-depleted stem cell transplant. These receptors were collected from a boy between 2 and 10 years old with acute myeloid leukemia, due to receive a stem cell transplant.

Ten or more counts support this clonotype. The genes are TRBV5-1 and TRBJ2-7, with 14 bases that match TRBD2. V dropped 0 bases and J dropped 6; count of bases not matched to a gene: 2. The germline V gene has CDR1 SGHRS and CDR2 YFSETQ. CDR3 length equals 15 residues. Here the CDR3 DNA reads TGCGCCAGCAGCTTGGCCGGGACTAGCGGGGGCGAGCAGTACGTC. Encoded protein: CASSLAGTSGGEQYV.

At least ten counts were recorded for this clonotype. The rearrangement uses TRBV3-1 and TRBJ2-3; D not certain. The V and J ends lost 2 bases and 0 bases respectively, with 3 bases between them. The CDR3 contains 13 residues. Per germline, CDR1 LGHDT and CDR2 YNNKEL (reference sequence). CDR3 sequence (DNA): TGTGCCAGCAGCCAAACTAGCACAGATACGCAGTATTTT. It yields the protein CASSQTSTDTQYF.

Notes on this clonotype: With a much larger clone just one base away, this may be a read error. This rearrangement joins TRBV27 to TRBJ2-7; 13 bases line up with TRBD2. This CDR3 spans 15 amino acids. J was trimmed by 6 bases and V by 10 bases; bases with no gene match: 12. CDR1 is MNHEY and CDR2 is SMNVEV in the germline V gene (reference sequence). CDR3 sequence: CAISLMRTSGSEQYF. CDR3 bases: TGTGCCATCAGCCTGATGCGGACTAGCGGGAGCGAGCAGTACTTC.

This clonotype appeared a few times. The genes are TRBV7-2 and TRBJ2-2; D unresolved. With 1 base removed from V and 13 bases from J, the gap between germline ends came to 1 base. The CDR3 is made up of 9 amino acids. CDR1 is SGHTA, CDR2 FQGNSA, per germline. CDR3 nucleotide sequence: TGTGCCAGCAGCTTAGGGCTGTTTTTT. Amino acid sequence: CASSLGLFF.

This clonotype has at least ten counts. The chain has TRBV12-3 or TRBV12-4 and TRBJ2-1, with D possibly being TRBD2 (6 bases). The CDR3 is 15 amino acids. The V end was cut by 6 bases, the J end by 7 bases, with 19 bases between. CDR3 sequence: CASRDIGGLGNEQFF. Here the CDR3 DNA reads TGTGCCAGCAGGGATATAGGAGGGTTGGGGAATGAGCAGTTCTTC.

In this sample, this clonotype turned up many times. This sequence joins TRBV7-2 and TRBJ2-3; TRBD2 matches at 7 bases. V lost 5 bases to trimming and J lost 0 bases; unmatched junction nucleotides: 8. The length of the CDR3 is 16 residues. Looked up from germline, CDR1 is SGHTA and CDR2 is FQGNSA. The CDR3 DNA is TGTGCCAGCAGCGTCGGACTAGGAGAGAGCACAGATACGCAGTATTTT. The encoded protein is CASSVGLGESTDTQYF.

This clonotype showed up many times. The rearrangement joins TRBV5-1 to TRBJ2-1; no definite D call. V was trimmed by 1 base and J by 5 bases, leaving 4 bases between them. The CDR3 runs 12 residues. Germline CDR1 is SGHRS and CDR2 is YFSETQ. This chain's CDR3 is CASSLLHNEQFF. The DNA for the CDR3 is TGCGCCAGCAGCTTGCTCCACAATGAGCAGTTCTTC.

This clonotype was picked up many times. The CDR3 bases are TGCAGTGCTAGCCTGACTTGGGGGAGCGGGGGTAATGAGCAGTTCTTC. Translation gives CSASLTWGSGGNEQFF. The chain recombines TRBV20-1 with TRBJ2-1, with TRBD2 identical over 8 bases. The CDR3 is 16 amino acids. CDR1 and CDR2 (germline): DFQATT, SNEGSKA (reference sequence). Unmatched junction bases numbered 14, after V lost 3 bases and J lost 7 bases.

This clonotype was picked up many times. The chain links TRBV29-1 to TRBJ2-7, with D unclear. CDR1 SQVTM and CDR2 ANQGSEA come from the germline V gene. CDR3 length: 12 amino acids. The V end was cut by 2 bases, the J end by 1 base, with 6 bases between. The CDR3 spells CSVESNSYEQYF. Here the CDR3 DNA reads TGCAGCGTTGAATCTAATTCCTACGAGCAGTACTTC.

This clonotype was observed many times. The chain links TRBV5-1 to TRBJ2-7; 8 bases line up with TRBD2. The CDR3 contains 14 residues. V lost 1 base, J lost 4 bases, and 4 bases stayed unmatched. Germline V lookup: CDR1 SGHRS, CDR2 YFSETQ. CDR3 region: CASSLFTGGYEQYF. The CDR3 DNA reads TGCGCCAGCAGCTTGTTCACGGGAGGGTACGAGCAGTACTTC. Based on the CDR3 plus reference TRBV5-1 and TRBJ2-7, the full variable domain is KAGVTQTPRYLIKTRGQQVTLSCSPISGHRSVSWYQQTPGQGLQFLFEYFSETQRNKGNFPGRFSGRQFSNSRSEMNVSTLELGDSALYLCASSLFTGGYEQYFGPGTRLTVT.

This clonotype has at least ten counts. The rearrangement joins TRBV12-3 or TRBV12-4 to TRBJ1-2; tentatively, D is TRBD1 (6 bases). The CDR3 runs to 13 residues. Trimming stripped 8 bases from V and 2 bases from J, with 12 bases between. The CDR3 reads CASLAGHNYGYTF. The CDR3 DNA follows: TGTGCCAGCCTCGCGGGACACAACTATGGCTACACCTTC.

This clonotype showed up many times. This chain connects TRBV20-1 to TRBJ1-5, with D perhaps matching TRBD1 (5 bases). This CDR3 region has 14 residues. The V end lost 3 bases, the J end lost 4 bases, and 13 bases lay between the germline ends. Germline V gene data show CDR1 as DFQATT and CDR2 as SNEGSKA (reference sequence). CDR3 amino acids: CSARVLAGNQPQHF. CDR3 bases: TGCAGTGCTAGGGTTTTGGCAGGGAATCAGCCCCAGCATTTT.

Many counts were recorded for this clonotype. The CDR3 DNA follows: TGTGCCAGCAGCGACCTATCAAACTTCAATGAGCAGTTCTTC. Amino acids: CASSDLSNFNEQFF. The V gene is TRBV9, the J gene TRBJ2-1; D is unresolved. The CDR3 contains 14 residues. Germline CDR1 SGDLS, CDR2 YYNGEE. Trimming removed 3 bases from V and 6 bases from J, with 13 bases in between.